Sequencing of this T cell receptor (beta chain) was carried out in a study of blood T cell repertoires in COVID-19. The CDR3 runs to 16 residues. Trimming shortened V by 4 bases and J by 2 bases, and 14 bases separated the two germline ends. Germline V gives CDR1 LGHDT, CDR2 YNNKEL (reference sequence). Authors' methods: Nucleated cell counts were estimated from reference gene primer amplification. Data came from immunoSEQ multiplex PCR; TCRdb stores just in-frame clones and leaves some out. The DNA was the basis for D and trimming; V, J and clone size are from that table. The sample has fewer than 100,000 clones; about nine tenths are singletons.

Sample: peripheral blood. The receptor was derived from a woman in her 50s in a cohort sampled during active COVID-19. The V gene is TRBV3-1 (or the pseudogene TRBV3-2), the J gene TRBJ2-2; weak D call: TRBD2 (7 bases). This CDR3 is CASSRGGGPNTGELFF. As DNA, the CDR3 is TGTGCCAGCAGCCGGGGGGGCGGGCCAAACACCGGGGAGCTGTTTTTT.